Given below is one T cell receptor beta chain in context. The sample belongs to a study of radiotherapy plus CTLA-4 blockade in lung cancer. Study information: Among all patients, around 19% showed objective responses, while 30% to 35% had disease control.

Some clones are missing from TCRdb's copy, which holds only in-frame ones; the method was immunoSEQ multiplex PCR. The repertoire holds roughly 90,000 clones, with roughly 85% as singletons. Patients with chemo-refractory metastatic non-small-cell lung cancer received focal radiation plus CTLA-4 blockade with ipilimumab. The CDR3 consists of 15 residues. Germline lookup yields CDR1 MNHEY and CDR2 SMNVEV (reference sequence). The ends were cut back, 3 bases at V and 2 bases at J, with 13 bases in the middle. This specimen was peripheral blood, taken from a patient treated with radiotherapy plus ipilimumab. The V and J genes are TRBV27 and TRBJ2-5; a possible D gene is TRBD2 (5 bases). The receptor was derived from a human donor with non-small cell lung cancer that progressed on radiotherapy plus ipilimumab. The CDR3 DNA sequence: TGTGCCAGCAGTTTGACGGGATGGGGTCAAGAGACCCAGTACTTC. It specifies CASSLTGWGQETQYF.